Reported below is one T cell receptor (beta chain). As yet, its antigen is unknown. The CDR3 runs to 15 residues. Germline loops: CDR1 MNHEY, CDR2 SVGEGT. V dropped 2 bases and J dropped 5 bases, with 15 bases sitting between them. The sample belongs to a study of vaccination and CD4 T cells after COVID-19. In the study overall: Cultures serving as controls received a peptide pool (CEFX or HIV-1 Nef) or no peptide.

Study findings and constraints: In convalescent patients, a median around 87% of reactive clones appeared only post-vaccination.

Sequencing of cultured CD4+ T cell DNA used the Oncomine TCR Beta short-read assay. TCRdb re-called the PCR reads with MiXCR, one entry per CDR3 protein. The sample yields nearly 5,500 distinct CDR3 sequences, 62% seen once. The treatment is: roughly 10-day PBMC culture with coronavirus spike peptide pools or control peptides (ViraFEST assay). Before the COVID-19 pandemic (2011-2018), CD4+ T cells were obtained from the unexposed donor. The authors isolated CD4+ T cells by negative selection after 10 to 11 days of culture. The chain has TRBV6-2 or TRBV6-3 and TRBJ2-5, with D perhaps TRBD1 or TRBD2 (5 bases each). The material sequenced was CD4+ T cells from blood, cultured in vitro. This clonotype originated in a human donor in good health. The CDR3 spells CASSYARDVVETQYF. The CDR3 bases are TGTGCCAGCAGTTACGCCCGGGACGTGGTTGAGACCCAGTACTTC.